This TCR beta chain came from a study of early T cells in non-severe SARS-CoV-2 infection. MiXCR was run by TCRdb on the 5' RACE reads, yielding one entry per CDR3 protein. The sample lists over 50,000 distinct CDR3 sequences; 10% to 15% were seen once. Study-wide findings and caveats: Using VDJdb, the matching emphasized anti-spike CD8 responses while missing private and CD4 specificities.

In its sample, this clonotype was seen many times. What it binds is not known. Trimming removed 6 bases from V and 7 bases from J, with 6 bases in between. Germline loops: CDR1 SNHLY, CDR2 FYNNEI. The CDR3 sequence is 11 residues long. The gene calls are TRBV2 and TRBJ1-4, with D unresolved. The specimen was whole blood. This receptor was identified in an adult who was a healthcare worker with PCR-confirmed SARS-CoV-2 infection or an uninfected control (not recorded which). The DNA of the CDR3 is TGTGCCAGCAGCGGGGTTGAAAAACTGTTTTTT. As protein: CASSGVEKLFF.